This T cell receptor beta chain was observed in a study of control samples from healthy donors and cancer patients. The assay was immunoSEQ multiplex PCR, and TCRdb's table has in-frame clones only and misses some. In the table there are about 130,000 clones, over 85% of which are singletons. The CDR3 covers 16 residues. Germline V gives CDR1 SGHTA, CDR2 FQGNSA. The V end was cut by 7 bases, the J end by 4 bases, with 22 bases between. Material: blood. This clonotype was sampled from a man aged 30-40 years in good health. V and J are TRBV7-2 and TRBJ1-1; D possibly corresponds to TRBD1 (5 bases). The CDR3 sequence: CASMVLGQEPITEAFF. The CDR3 nucleotides read TGTGCCAGCATGGTATTGGGGCAGGAGCCGATCACTGAAGCTTTCTTT.